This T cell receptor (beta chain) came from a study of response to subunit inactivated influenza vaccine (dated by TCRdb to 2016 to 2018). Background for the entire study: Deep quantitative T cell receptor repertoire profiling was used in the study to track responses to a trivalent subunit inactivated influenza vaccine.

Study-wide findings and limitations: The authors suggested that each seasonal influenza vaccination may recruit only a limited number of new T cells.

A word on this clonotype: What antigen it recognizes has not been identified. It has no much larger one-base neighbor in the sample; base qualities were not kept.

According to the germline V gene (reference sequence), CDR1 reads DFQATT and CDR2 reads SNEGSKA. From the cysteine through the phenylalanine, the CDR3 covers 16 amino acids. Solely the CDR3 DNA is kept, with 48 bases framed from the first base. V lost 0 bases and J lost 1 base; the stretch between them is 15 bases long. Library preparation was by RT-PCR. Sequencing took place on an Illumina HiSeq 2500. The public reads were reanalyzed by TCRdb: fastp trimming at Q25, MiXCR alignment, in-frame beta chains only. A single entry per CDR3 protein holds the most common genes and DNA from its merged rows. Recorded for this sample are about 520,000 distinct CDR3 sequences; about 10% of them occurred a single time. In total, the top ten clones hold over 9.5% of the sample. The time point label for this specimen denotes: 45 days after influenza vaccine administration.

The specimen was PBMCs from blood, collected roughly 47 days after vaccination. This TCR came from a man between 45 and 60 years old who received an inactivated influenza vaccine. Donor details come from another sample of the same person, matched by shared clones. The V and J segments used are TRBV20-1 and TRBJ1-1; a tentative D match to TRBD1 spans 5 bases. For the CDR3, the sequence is CSARDWRGGRNTEAFF. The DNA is TGCAGTGCTAGAGACTGGCGGGGGGGTAGGAACACTGAAGCTTTCTTT.